This T cell receptor beta chain came from a study of T cell responses to AZD1222 COVID-19 vaccine. Sequencing used immunoSEQ multiplex PCR; TCRdb keeps in-frame clones, though not all of them. The sample has about 100,000 clones; roughly 84% are singletons. The CDR3 is 14 amino acids. The germline gives CDR1 LGHDT, CDR2 YNNKEL (reference sequence). The germline V and J ends were trimmed by 0 bases and 1 base, with 7 bases remaining between them. This receptor was obtained from an adult in good health. The sample here was peripheral blood, taken on day 0 of AZD1222 vaccination. The rearrangement uses TRBV3-1 (or the pseudogene TRBV3-2) and TRBJ2-7; no firm D call. CDR3 sequence (DNA): TGTGCCAGCAGCCAAGACAGGTATTCCTACGAGCAGTACTTC. Amino acids: CASSQDRYSYEQYF.